The 5 T cell receptor beta chains presented below share a single source sample, sequenced in a study of T cells in Graves' hyperthyroidism and ophthalmopathy. Amplification of TCR beta CDR3 regions used RNA as the template. The HTBI primer set served for first-round RT-PCR of the TCR CDR3. TCRdb redid the calling of the multiplex PCR reads with MiXCR, one entry per CDR3 protein. The sample consists of around 690,000 distinct CDR3 sequences, 15% to 20% of them appearing once. The sequencing input was blood. The receptors were sampled from a man aged 45-65 years with Graves' hyperthyroidism.

The table lists this clonotype with many counts. The chain employs TRBV29-1 and TRBJ2-3; tentatively, D is TRBD1 (5 bases). The V and J ends lost 6 bases and 0 bases respectively, with 10 bases between them. The CDR3 is 13 amino acids. From germline, CDR1 is SQVTM and CDR2 ANQGSEA. CDR3 bases: TGCAGCGTCCCTGGGGCTAGCACAGATACGCAGTATTTT. Amino acid sequence: CSVPGASTDTQYF.

The table lists this clonotype with many counts. The rearrangement joins TRBV30 to TRBJ1-1; maybe TRBD1 (5 bases). The CDR3 sequence is 13 residues long. Germline loops: CDR1 GTSNPN, CDR2 SVGIG (reference sequence). V lost 5 bases and J lost 7, with 17 bases in between. The CDR3 DNA reads as TGTGCCTGGGGCGGACAAGGACGCAGTGAAGCTTTCTTT. It specifies CAWGGQGRSEAFF.

Concerning this clonotype itself: One base away lies a much larger clone, so this may be a sequencing read error. V usage is TRBV27 and J usage is TRBJ2-1; D is possibly TRBD1 (6 bases). Germline CDR1 MNHEY, CDR2 SMNVEV (reference sequence). The CDR3 loop spans 13 amino acids. The CDR3: CAGSAQGWYEQFF. CDR3 in DNA: TGTGCCGGCAGCGCCCAGGGGTGGTATGAGCAGTTCTTC.

This clonotype was counted ten times or more. The rearrangement uses TRBV6-2 or TRBV6-3 and TRBJ2-1; D is unresolved. Per the germline V gene, CDR1 is MNHEY and CDR2 is SVGEGT. Trimming stripped 6 bases from V and 2 bases from J, with 23 bases between. The CDR3 spans 18 residues. DNA of the CDR3: TGTGCCAGCAGCCCTGGGCCCTTGAGCGAGTTCGCCTACAATGAGCAGTTCTTC. Residues: CASSPGPLSEFAYNEQFF.

The chain couples TRBV4-3 to TRBJ2-1; 15 nucleotides line up with TRBD2. Trimming took 1 base from V and 7 from J; bases not matched to a gene: 5. In germline, CDR1 is LGHNA, CDR2 YSLEER. The CDR3 length is 17 residues. The CDR3 DNA is TGCGCCAGCAGCCAAGGGACTAGCGGGAGGGCCTTGAATGAGCAGTTCTTC. Translation gives CASSQGTSGRALNEQFF.